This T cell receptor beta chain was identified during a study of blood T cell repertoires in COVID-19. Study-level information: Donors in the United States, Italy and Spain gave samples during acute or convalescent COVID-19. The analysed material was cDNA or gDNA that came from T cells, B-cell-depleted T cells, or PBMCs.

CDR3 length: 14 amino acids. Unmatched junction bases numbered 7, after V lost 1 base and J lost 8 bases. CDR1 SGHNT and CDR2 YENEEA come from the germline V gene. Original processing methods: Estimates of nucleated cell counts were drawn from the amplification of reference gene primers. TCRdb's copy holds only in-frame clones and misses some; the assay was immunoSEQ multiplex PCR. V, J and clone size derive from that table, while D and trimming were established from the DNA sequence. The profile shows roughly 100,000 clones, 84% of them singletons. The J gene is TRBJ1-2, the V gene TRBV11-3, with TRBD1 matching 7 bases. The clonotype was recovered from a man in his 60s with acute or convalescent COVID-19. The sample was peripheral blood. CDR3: CASSLGDRDGGYTF. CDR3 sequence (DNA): TGTGCCAGCAGCTTAGGTGACAGGGATGGAGGCTACACCTTC.